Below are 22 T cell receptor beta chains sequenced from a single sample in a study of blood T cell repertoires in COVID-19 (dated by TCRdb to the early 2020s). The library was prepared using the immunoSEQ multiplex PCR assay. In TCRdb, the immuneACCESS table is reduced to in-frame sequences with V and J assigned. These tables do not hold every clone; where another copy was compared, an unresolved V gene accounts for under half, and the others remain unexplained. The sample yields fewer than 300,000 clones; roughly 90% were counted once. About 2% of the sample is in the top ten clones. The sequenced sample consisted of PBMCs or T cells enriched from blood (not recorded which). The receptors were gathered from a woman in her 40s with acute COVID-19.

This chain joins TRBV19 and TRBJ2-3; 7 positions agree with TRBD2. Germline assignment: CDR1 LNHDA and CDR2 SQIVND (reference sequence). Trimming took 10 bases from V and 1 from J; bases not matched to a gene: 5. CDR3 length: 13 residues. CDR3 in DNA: TGTGCCACCTCCCGGGGGGGCACAGATACGCAGTATTTT. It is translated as CATSRGGTDTQYF.

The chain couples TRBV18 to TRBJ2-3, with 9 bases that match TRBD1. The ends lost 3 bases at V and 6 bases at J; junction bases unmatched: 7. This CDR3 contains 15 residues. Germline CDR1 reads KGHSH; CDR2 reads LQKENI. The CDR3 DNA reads TGTGCCAGCTCACCCCAGGGACAGGGCATGGATACGCAGTATTTT. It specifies CASSPQGQGMDTQYF.

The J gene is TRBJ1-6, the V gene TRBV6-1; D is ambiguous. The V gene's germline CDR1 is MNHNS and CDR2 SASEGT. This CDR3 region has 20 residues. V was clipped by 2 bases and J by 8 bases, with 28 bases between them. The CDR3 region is CASSERSKIRPPGPHSPLHF. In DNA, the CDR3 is TGTGCCAGCAGTGAACGCTCTAAAATAAGGCCTCCGGGTCCCCATTCACCCCTCCACTTT.

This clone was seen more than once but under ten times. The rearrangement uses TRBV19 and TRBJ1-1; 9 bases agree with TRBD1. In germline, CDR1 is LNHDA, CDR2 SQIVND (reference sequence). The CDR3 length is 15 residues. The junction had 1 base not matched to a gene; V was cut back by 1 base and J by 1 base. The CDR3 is CASSIGDRANTEAFF. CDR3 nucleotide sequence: TGTGCCAGTAGTATAGGGGACAGGGCGAACACTGAAGCTTTCTTT.

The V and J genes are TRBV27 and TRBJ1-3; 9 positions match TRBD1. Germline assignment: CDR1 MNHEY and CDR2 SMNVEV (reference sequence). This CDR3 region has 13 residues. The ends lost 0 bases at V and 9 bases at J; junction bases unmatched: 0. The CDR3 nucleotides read TGTGCCAGCAGTTTATCACAGGGGGCCACCATATATTTT. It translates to CASSLSQGATIYF.

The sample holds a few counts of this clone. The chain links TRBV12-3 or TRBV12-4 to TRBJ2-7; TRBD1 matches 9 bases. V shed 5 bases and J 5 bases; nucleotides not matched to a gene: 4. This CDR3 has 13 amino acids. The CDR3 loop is CASSPGTGNEQYF. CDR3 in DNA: TGTGCCAGCAGTCCCGGGACAGGGAACGAGCAGTACTTC.

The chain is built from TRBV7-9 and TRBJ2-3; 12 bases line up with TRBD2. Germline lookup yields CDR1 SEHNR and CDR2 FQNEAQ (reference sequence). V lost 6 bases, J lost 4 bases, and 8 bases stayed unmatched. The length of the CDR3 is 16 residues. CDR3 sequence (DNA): TGTGCCAGCAGTCGGACTAGCGGGACGATCCCAGATACGCAGTATTTT. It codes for CASSRTSGTIPDTQYF.

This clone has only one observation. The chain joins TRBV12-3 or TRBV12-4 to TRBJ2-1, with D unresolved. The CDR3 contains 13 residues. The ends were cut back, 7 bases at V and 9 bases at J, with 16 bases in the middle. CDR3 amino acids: CASTPRTILEQFF. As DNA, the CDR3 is TGTGCCAGCACCCCGAGAACCATCCTTGAGCAGTTCTTC.

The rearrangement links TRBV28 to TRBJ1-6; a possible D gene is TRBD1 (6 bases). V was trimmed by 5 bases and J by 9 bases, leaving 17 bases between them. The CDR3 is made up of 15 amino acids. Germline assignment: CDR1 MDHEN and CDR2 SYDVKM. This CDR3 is CASSLASGAGSPLHF. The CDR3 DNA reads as TGTGCCAGCAGTCTAGCCTCAGGGGCCGGTTCACCCCTCCACTTT.

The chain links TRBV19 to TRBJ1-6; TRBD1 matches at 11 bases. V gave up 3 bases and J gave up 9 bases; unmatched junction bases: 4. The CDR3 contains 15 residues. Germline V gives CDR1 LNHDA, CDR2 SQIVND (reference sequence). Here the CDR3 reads CASSIPGTGGSPLHF. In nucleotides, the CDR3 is TGTGCCAGTAGTATCCCCGGGACAGGGGGTTCACCCCTCCACTTT.

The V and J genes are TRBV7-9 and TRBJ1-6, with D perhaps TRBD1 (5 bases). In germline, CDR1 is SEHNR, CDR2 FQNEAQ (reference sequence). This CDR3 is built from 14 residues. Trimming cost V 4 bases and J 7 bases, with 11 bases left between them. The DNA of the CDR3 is TGTGCCAGCAGCTCCAGGGACTGGAATTCACCCCTCCACTTT. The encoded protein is CASSSRDWNSPLHF. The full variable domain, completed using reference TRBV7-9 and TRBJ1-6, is DTGVSQNPRHKITKRGQNVTFRCDPISEHNRLYWYRQTLGQGPEFLTYFQNEAQLEKSRLLSDRFSAERPKGSFSTLEIQRTEQGDSAMYLCASSSRDWNSPLHFGNGTRLTVT.

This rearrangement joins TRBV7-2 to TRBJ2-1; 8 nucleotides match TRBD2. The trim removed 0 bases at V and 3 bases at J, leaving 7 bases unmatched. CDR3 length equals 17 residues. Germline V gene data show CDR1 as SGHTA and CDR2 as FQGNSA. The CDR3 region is CASSLAPLSGGYNEQFF. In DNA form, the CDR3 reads TGTGCCAGCAGCTTAGCTCCCTTAAGCGGGGGCTACAATGAGCAGTTCTTC.

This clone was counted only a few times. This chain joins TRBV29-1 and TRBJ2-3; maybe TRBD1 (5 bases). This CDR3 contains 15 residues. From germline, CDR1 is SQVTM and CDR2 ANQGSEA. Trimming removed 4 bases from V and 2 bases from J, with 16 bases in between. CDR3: CSVVGAAFFTDTQYF. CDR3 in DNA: TGCAGCGTTGTTGGGGCAGCTTTTTTCACAGATACGCAGTATTTT.

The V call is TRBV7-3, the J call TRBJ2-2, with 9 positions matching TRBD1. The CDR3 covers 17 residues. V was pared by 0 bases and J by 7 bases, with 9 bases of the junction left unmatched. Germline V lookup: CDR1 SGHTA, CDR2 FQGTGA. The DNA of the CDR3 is TGTGCCAGCAGCTTAACTTCGACAGGGGGTCGAGGCGGGGAGCTGTTTTTT. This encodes CASSLTSTGGRGGELFF.

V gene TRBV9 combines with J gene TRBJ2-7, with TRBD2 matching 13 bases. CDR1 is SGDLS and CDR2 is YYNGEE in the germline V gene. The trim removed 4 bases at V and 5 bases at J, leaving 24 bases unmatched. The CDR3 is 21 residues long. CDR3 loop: CASSPNFGGTSGRASMDEQYF. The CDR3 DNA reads TGTGCCAGCAGCCCCAATTTTGGAGGCACTAGCGGGAGGGCTTCGATGGACGAGCAGTACTTC.

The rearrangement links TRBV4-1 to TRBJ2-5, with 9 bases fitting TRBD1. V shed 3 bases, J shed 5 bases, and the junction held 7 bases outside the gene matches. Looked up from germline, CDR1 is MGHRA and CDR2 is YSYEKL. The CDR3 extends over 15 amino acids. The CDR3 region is CASSHGDRERETQYF. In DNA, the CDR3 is TGCGCCAGCAGCCATGGGGACAGGGAGAGGGAGACCCAGTACTTC.

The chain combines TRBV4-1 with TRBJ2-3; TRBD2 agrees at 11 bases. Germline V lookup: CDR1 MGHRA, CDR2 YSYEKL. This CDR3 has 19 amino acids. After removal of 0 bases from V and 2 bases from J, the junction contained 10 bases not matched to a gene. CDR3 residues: CASSQEETKLAGATDTQYF. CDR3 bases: TGCGCCAGCAGCCAAGAGGAGACGAAACTAGCGGGGGCCACAGATACGCAGTATTTT.

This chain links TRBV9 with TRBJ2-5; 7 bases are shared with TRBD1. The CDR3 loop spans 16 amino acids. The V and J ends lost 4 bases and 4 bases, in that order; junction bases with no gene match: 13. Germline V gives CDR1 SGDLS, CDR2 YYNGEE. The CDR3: CASSPPGRGNIETQYF. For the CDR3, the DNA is TGTGCCAGCAGCCCCCCCGGCAGGGGGAATATAGAGACCCAGTACTTC.

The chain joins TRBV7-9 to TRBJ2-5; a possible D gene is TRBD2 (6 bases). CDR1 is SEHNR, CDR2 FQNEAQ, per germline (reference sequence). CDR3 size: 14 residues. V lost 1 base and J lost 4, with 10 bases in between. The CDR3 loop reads CASSLVGAGETQYF. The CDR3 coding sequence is TGTGCCAGCAGCTTAGTGGGAGCGGGAGAGACCCAGTACTTC.

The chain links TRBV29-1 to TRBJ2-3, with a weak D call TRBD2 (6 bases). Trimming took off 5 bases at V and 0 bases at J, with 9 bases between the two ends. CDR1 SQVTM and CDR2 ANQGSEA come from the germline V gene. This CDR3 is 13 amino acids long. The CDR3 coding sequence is TGCAGCGTTATCCGGGGGAGCACAGATACGCAGTATTTT. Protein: CSVIRGSTDTQYF.

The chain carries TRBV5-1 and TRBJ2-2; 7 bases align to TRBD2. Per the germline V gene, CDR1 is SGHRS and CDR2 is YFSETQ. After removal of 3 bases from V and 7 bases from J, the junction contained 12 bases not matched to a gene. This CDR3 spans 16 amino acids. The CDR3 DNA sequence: TGCGCCAGCAGCTCCTCAACATCTCCTAGCGGCGGGGAGCTGTTTTTT. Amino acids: CASSSSTSPSGGELFF.

CDR3 amino acids: CASSIRGKVDTQYF. CDR3 in DNA: TGTGCCAGCTCTATTAGGGGGAAGGTGGATACGCAGTATTTT. The genes are TRBV11-3 and TRBJ2-3; tentatively, D is TRBD1 (6 bases). This CDR3 comprises 14 residues. Germline V gene data show CDR1 as SGHNT and CDR2 as YENEEA. The V end lost 8 bases, the J end lost 6 bases, and 18 bases lay between the germline ends.